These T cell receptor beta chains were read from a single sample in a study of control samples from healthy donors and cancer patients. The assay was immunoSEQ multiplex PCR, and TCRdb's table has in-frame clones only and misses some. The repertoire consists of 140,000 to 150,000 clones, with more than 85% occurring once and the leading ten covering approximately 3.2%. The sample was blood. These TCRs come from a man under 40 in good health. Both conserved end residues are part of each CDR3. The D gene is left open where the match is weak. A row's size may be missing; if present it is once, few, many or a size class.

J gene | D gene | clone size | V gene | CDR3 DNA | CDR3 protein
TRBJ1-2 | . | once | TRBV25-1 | TGTGCCAGCAGTGAATTGACAGATCTCACCGCTGAGGACTATGGCTACACCTTC | CASSELTDLTAEDYGYTF
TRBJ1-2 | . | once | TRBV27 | TGTGCCAGCAGTCAGGGGTCCTTGTCCTATGGCTACACCTTC | CASSQGSLSYGYTF
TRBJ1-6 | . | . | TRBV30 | TGTGCCTGGAGTCCCTCATATAATTCACCCCTCCACTTT | CAWSPSYNSPLHF
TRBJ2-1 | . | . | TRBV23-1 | TGCGCCAGCAGTCAATCTGGCACCCCGATCACCTACAATGAGCAGTTCTTC | CASSQSGTPITYNEQFF
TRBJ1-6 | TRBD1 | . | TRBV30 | TGTGCCTGGAGCTCCAGGGGGCTGGGTTCACCCCTCCACTTT | CAWSSRGLGSPLHF
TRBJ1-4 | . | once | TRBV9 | TGTGCCAGCAGCGTGGCAGGAACGAATGAAAAACTGTTTTTT | CASSVAGTNEKLFF
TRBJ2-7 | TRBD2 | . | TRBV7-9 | TGTGCCAGCAGCTTTTCAGGGACTAGCGGGGGAGGGTACGAGCAGTACTTC | CASSFSGTSGGGYEQYF
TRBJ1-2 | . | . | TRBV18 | TGTGCCAGCTCTTACTTTCAACCGACGGGGAACTATGGCTACACCTTC | CASSYFQPTGNYGYTF
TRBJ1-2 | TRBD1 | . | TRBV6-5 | TGTGCCAGCAGGGGGACAGGGACTAACTATGGCTACACCTTC | CASRGTGTNYGYTF
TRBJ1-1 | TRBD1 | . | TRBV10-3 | TGTGCCATCGGGAGACAGGGAGGAATCGACACTGAAGCTTTCTTT | CAIGRQGGIDTEAFF
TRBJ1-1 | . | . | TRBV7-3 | TGTGCCAGCAGCTTGCGGCAGGGCACTGAAGCTTTCTTT | CASSLRQGTEAFF
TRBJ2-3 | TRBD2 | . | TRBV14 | TGTGCCAGCAGCCAAGATCTGGTAACTAGCGGGGGTGATACGCAGTATTTT | CASSQDLVTSGGDTQYF
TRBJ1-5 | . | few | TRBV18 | TGTGCCAGCTCACTAGGGGATAGCAATCAGCCCCAGCATTTT | CASSLGDSNQPQHF